This paragraph reports one TCR beta chain. These data originate in a study of T cells in Graves' hyperthyroidism and ophthalmopathy. Trimming pared 5 bases from V and 2 bases from J, leaving 13 bases between. Germline CDR1 SGHAT, CDR2 FQDESV (reference sequence). The CDR3 consists of 15 residues. TCR beta CDR3 sequences were amplified from RNA transcripts. The TCR CDR3 was amplified in a first-round RT-PCR using the HTBI primer set. TCRdb fed the multiplex PCR reads into MiXCR, producing one record per CDR3 protein. The sample lists fewer than 550,000 distinct CDR3 sequences; around 24% were seen once.

This rearrangement joins TRBV11-1 to TRBJ2-1; D may be TRBD1 (6 bases). The TCR originated in a woman in her twenties or thirties with Graves' ophthalmopathy. The sample consisted of blood. CDR3: CASSKTGSAYNEQFF. The CDR3 DNA is TGTGCCAGCAGCAAGACAGGTAGCGCCTACAATGAGCAGTTCTTC.